The TCR beta chain under discussion was sequenced for a study of control samples from healthy donors and cancer patients. V was shortened by 4 bases and J by 0 bases, with 10 bases between the two germline ends. CDR1 LGHDT and CDR2 YNNKEL come from the germline V gene (reference sequence). This CDR3 is built from 15 residues. The data were produced by immunoSEQ multiplex PCR, yet TCRdb's version contains in-frame clones alone and is incomplete. The table includes approximately 160,000 clones, 85% to 95% detected once. V is TRBV3-1 (or the pseudogene TRBV3-2) and J is TRBJ1-3; D is undetermined. Material: blood. The receptor was derived from an older woman in good health. The CDR3 DNA reads as TGTGCCAGCAGCCTCCAGGCCGTCTCTGGAAACACCATATATTTT. Amino acid sequence: CASSLQAVSGNTIYF.